These 27 T cell receptor beta chains originate from one sample sequenced in a study of T cells in narcolepsy. Profiling relied on immunoSEQ multiplex PCR, and the TCRdb table lists in-frame clones only, not all of them. The table lists about 24,000 clones, about 80% of them singletons. The specimen was memory (CD45RA-) CD4+ T cells from blood. These receptors were taken from a human donor in good health.

The chain employs TRBV5-4 and TRBJ2-5, with 7 bases matching TRBD1. This CDR3 region has 13 residues. Germline CDR1 is SGHNT and CDR2 is YYREEE (reference sequence). The junction had 5 bases not matched to a gene; V was cut back by 4 bases and J by 5 bases. DNA of the CDR3: TGTGCCAGCAGCCCGGACAGGTTTGAGACCCAGTACTTC. As protein: CASSPDRFETQYF. Full variable domain (remainder filled in from reference TRBV5-4 and TRBJ2-5): ETGVTQSPTHLIKTRGQQVTLRCSSQSGHNTVSWYQQALGQGPQFIFQYYREEENGRGNFPPRFSGLQFPNYSSELNVNALELDDSALYLCASSPDRFETQYFGPGTRLLVL.

In nucleotides, the CDR3 is TGTGCCAGCAGTTTCCAGCGGAACACCGGGGAGCTGTTTTTT. Translation: CASSFQRNTGELFF. The rearrangement uses TRBV14 and TRBJ2-2, with unresolved D. Germline CDR1 SGHDN, CDR2 FVKESK. The CDR3 has 14 residues. V lost 6 bases to trimming and J lost 1 base, with 9 bases between them.

The CDR3 DNA sequence: TGCGCCAGCAGCCGGGATTTGGATACGCAGTATTTT. Translation: CASSRDLDTQYF. The rearrangement uses TRBV4-1 and TRBJ2-3; D uncertain. Trimming cost V 4 bases and J 6 bases, with 8 bases left between them. CDR3 length: 12 amino acids. Germline-derived CDR1 and CDR2 are MGHRA and YSYEKL.

The chain carries TRBV5-1 and TRBJ2-2, with a possible D match to TRBD1 (5 bases). Germline-derived CDR1 and CDR2 are SGHRS and YFSETQ. V was clipped by 4 bases and J by 3 bases, with 7 bases between them. The CDR3 contains 13 residues. The CDR3 reads CASSQGDTGELFF. The CDR3 DNA reads TGCGCCAGCAGCCAAGGGGACACCGGGGAGCTGTTTTTT.

This clone was seen more than once but under ten times. The V call is TRBV9, the J call TRBJ2-2; D is perhaps TRBD1 or TRBD2 (5 bases each). The germline V gene has CDR1 SGDLS and CDR2 YYNGEE. With 3 bases removed from V and 2 bases from J, the gap between germline ends came to 11 bases. This CDR3 comprises 15 residues. CDR3 sequence (DNA): TGTGCCAGCAGCGCCGGCAGGGACAACACCGGGGAGCTGTTTTTT. Protein sequence: CASSAGRDNTGELFF.

In the case of this clone: A read error may account for a junction end that differs from germline. V gene TRBV19 combines with J gene TRBJ1-2, with 7 bases aligning to TRBD1. The germline gives CDR1 LNHDA, CDR2 SQIVND (reference sequence). The CDR3 runs to 15 residues. CDR3 bases: TGTACCAGTAGTGCGAACAGGGGAACCACTTATGGCTACACCTTC. Translating gives CTSSANRGTTYGYTF. The whole variable domain, remainder taken from reference TRBV19 and TRBJ1-2, is DGGITQSPKYLFRKEGQNVTLSCEQNLNHDAMYWYRQDPGQGLRLIYYSQIVNDFQKGDIAEGYSVSREKKESFPLTVTSAQKNPTAFYLCTSSANRGTTYGYTFGSGTRLTVV.

The CDR3 spells CASSQDFDSNTEAFF. For the CDR3, the DNA is TGTGCCAGCAGCCAAGATTTCGACAGCAACACTGAAGCTTTCTTT. V and J are TRBV14 and TRBJ1-1, with a tentative D call TRBD1 (5 bases). The CDR3 is made up of 15 amino acids. The V end was cut by 0 bases, the J end by 2 bases, with 10 bases between. The germline V gene encodes CDR1 SGHDN and CDR2 FVKESK.

By frequency in the sample, this clone is large (0.1 to 1%). This sample includes further DNA sequences coding for the same CDR3. The V gene is TRBV30, the J gene TRBJ1-6; D may be TRBD1 (5 bases). The CDR3 length is 16 residues. CDR1 GTSNPN and CDR2 SVGIG come from the germline V gene (reference sequence). V was cut by 1 base and J by 9 bases, with 19 bases left in between. DNA for the CDR3: TGTGCCTGGAGTGGGGCCTACGGGCAGGGCGGTTCACCCCTCCACTTT. It is translated as CAWSGAYGQGGSPLHF. Full variable domain (remainder filled in from reference TRBV30 and TRBJ1-6): SQTIHQWPATLVQPVGSPLSLECTVEGTSNPNLYWYRQAAGRGLQLLFYSVGIGQISSEVPQNLSASRPQDRQFILSSKKLLLSDSGFYLCAWSGAYGQGGSPLHFGNGTRLTVT.

The chain carries TRBV5-5 and TRBJ2-5; 8 bases are shared with TRBD1. This CDR3 has 13 residues. The ends lost 4 bases at V and 5 bases at J; junction bases unmatched: 4. Looked up from germline, CDR1 is SGHKS and CDR2 is YYEKEE (reference sequence). CDR3 residues: CASSGWTGETQYF. CDR3 coding DNA: TGTGCCAGCAGCGGATGGACAGGGGAGACCCAGTACTTC.

V usage is TRBV19 and J usage is TRBJ1-2; D is unresolved. Germline loops: CDR1 LNHDA, CDR2 SQIVND (reference sequence). The CDR3 is made up of 15 amino acids. V was shortened by 1 base and J by 5 bases, with 14 bases between the two germline ends. CDR3 coding DNA: TGTGCCAGTAGTATAGCTGGAGGGAAATGGTATGGCTACACCTTC. The encoded protein is CASSIAGGKWYGYTF. Combining the CDR3 with reference TRBV19 and TRBJ1-2 gives the whole variable domain DGGITQSPKYLFRKEGQNVTLSCEQNLNHDAMYWYRQDPGQGLRLIYYSQIVNDFQKGDIAEGYSVSREKKESFPLTVTSAQKNPTAFYLCASSIAGGKWYGYTFGSGTRLTVV.

This clone was picked up one time. The rearrangement uses TRBV7-2 and TRBJ2-1, with D possibly matching TRBD2 (6 bases). This CDR3 is built from 15 residues. The ends were cut back, 1 base at V and 5 bases at J, with 12 bases in the middle. Germline V gene lookup returns CDR1 SGHTA and CDR2 FQGNSA. The CDR3 protein is CASSLGAGTHNEQFF. The CDR3 DNA reads TGTGCCAGCAGCTTAGGGGCGGGGACCCACAATGAGCAGTTCTTC.

The chain has TRBV7-2 and TRBJ1-2; TRBD1 agrees at 7 bases. The V gene's germline CDR1 is SGHTA and CDR2 FQGNSA. This CDR3 region has 14 residues. J was trimmed by 5 bases and V by 3 bases; bases with no gene match: 6. CDR3: CASSLSGTAYGYTF. DNA of the CDR3: TGTGCCAGCAGCTTGTCAGGGACAGCGTATGGCTACACCTTC. Looking up the rest from reference TRBV7-2 and TRBJ1-2 gives the full variable domain: GAGVSQSPSNKVTEKGKDVELRCDPISGHTALYWYRQSLGQGLEFLIYFQGNSAPDKSGLPSDRFSAERTGGSVSTLTIQRTQQEDSAVYLCASSLSGTAYGYTFGSGTRLTVV.

About this clone itself: The sample has other DNA sequences that encode this CDR3 too. The CDR3 bases are TGTGCCAGTAGTACCCTCAGGGGGGGCACTGAAGCTTTCTTT. Translating gives CASSTLRGGTEAFF. V gene TRBV19 combines with J gene TRBJ1-1; the match to TRBD1 covers 7 bases. After removal of 4 bases from V and 4 bases from J, the junction contained 6 bases not matched to a gene. The CDR3 runs to 14 residues. CDR1 is LNHDA and CDR2 is SQIVND in the germline V gene (reference sequence). Filled out from reference TRBV19 and TRBJ1-1, the complete variable domain reads DGGITQSPKYLFRKEGQNVTLSCEQNLNHDAMYWYRQDPGQGLRLIYYSQIVNDFQKGDIAEGYSVSREKKESFPLTVTSAQKNPTAFYLCASSTLRGGTEAFFGQGTRLTVV.

As for this clone: The same CDR3 is also encoded by other DNA sequences in this sample. The gene calls are TRBV2 and TRBJ1-5, with D perhaps TRBD1 (6 bases). Looked up from germline, CDR1 is SNHLY and CDR2 is FYNNEI. With 10 bases removed from V and 2 bases from J, the gap between germline ends came to 18 bases. The CDR3 totals 15 residues. CDR3 sequence: CANSGKQGGNQPQHF. In nucleotides, the CDR3 is TGTGCCAACAGCGGAAAACAGGGTGGCAATCAGCCCCAGCATTTT.

This clone has just a few counts. The germline gene is not matched at one end of the junction; a read error may be the cause. CDR3 sequence (DNA): TGTGCCAGCAGTGTCCGGACAGGCTTCACCTTC. As protein: CASSVRTGFTF. The chain recombines TRBV6-6 with TRBJ1-2, with 7 bases matching TRBD1. This CDR3 spans 11 amino acids. Germline V gives CDR1 MNHNY, CDR2 SVGAGI (reference sequence).

V gene TRBV7-2 combines with J gene TRBJ2-5, with D unresolved. This CDR3 is built from 14 residues. V lost 4 bases to trimming and J lost 6 bases, with 15 bases between them. Germline CDR1 and CDR2: SGHTA and FQGNSA. In DNA form, the CDR3 reads TGTGCCAGCAGCTCGACACCCTGGGAAAAGACCCAGTACTTC. This codes for CASSSTPWEKTQYF.

By share, this clone counts as medium-sized. The chain joins TRBV10-3 to TRBJ2-2; TRBD2 matches 14 bases. The CDR3 sequence is 15 residues long. V was clipped by 6 bases and J by 16 bases; unmatched bases: 13. CDR1 is ENHRY and CDR2 is SYGVKD in the germline V gene. CDR3 in amino acids: CAISPGLAGAGIKFF. The CDR3 nucleotides read TGTGCCATCAGCCCGGGACTAGCGGGGGCCGGGATCAAGTTTTTT.

This clone was observed once. An end of the junction differs from the germline gene, which may be a read error. The same CDR3 arises from other DNA sequences in this sample as well. The chain couples TRBV15 to TRBJ2-1; TRBD2 matches at 9 bases. This CDR3 has 17 amino acids. Germline CDR1 is LNHNV and CDR2 is YYDKDF (reference sequence). The CDR3 region has the DNA TGTGCCACCAGCAGAAAGCCCGGGACTAGCTCCCACAATGAGCAGTTCTTC. Its protein product is CATSRKPGTSSHNEQFF.

The J gene is TRBJ2-3, the V gene TRBV15, with D perhaps given as TRBD1 or TRBD2 (5 bases each). Germline assignment: CDR1 LNHNV and CDR2 YYDKDF (reference sequence). V dropped 0 bases and J dropped 4 bases, with 20 bases sitting between them. CDR3 length: 18 amino acids. CDR3 residues: CATSRDSSGRMTSDTQYF. The CDR3 DNA reads as TGTGCCACCAGCAGAGATAGTTCGGGGCGGATGACTTCAGATACGCAGTATTTT.

The sample holds a few counts of this clone. This sequence joins TRBV7-9 and TRBJ2-7, with a possible D match to TRBD1 (6 bases). The germline V gene has CDR1 SEHNR and CDR2 FQNEAQ (reference sequence). With 2 bases removed from V and 2 bases from J, the gap between germline ends came to 10 bases. The CDR3 extends over 14 amino acids. CDR3 DNA: TGTGCCAGCAGCTTAACCCGGGACACCTACGAGCAGTACTTC. It specifies CASSLTRDTYEQYF.

This rearrangement joins TRBV10-3 to TRBJ2-1; 7 bases map to TRBD1. V was pared by 7 bases and J by 6 bases, with 6 bases of the junction left unmatched. The germline gives CDR1 ENHRY, CDR2 SYGVKD. This CDR3 is 13 amino acids long. The CDR3: CAITSGTVNEQFF. For the CDR3, the DNA is TGTGCCATCACCTCAGGGACAGTCAATGAGCAGTTCTTC.

The genes are TRBV7-2 and TRBJ1-2, with D possibly being TRBD1 (5 bases). The V end lost 5 bases, the J end lost 0 bases, and 10 bases lay between the germline ends. The germline CDR1 and CDR2 sequences are SGHTA and FQGNSA. The CDR3 runs 14 residues. The CDR3 sequence: CASSPPGANYGYTF. CDR3 nucleotide sequence: TGTGCCAGCAGCCCCCCGGGGGCTAACTATGGCTACACCTTC.

The chain uses TRBV7-6 and TRBJ2-4, with TRBD1 matching over 7 bases. Trimming took 1 base from V and 4 from J; bases not matched to a gene: 13. The CDR3 has 18 residues. CDR1 and CDR2 (germline): SGHVS, FNYEAQ. CDR3 nucleotides: TGTGCCAGCAGCTTAGAGGTCGGTGCGTTGACAGGGAAAAACATTCAGTACTTC. This gives the protein CASSLEVGALTGKNIQYF.

The V and J genes are TRBV5-8 and TRBJ1-4; the D is unclear. CDR3 length: 15 residues. The germline CDR1 and CDR2 sequences are SGHTS and YDEGEE. The V gene lost 5 bases and the J gene lost 3 bases, with 14 bases spanning the gap. The chain's CDR3 is CASSMGGLANEKLFF. The CDR3, as DNA: TGTGCCAGCAGTATGGGAGGGCTCGCTAATGAAAAACTGTTTTTT. The variable domain in full, with the rest retrieved from reference TRBV5-8 and TRBJ1-4, is EAGVTQSPTHLIKTRGQQATLRCSPISGHTSVYWYQQALGLGLQFLLWYDEGEERNRGNFPPRFSGRQFPNYSSELNVNALELEDSALYLCASSMGGLANEKLFFGSGTQLSVL.

The J gene is TRBJ2-7, the V gene TRBV28, with 7 bases lining up with TRBD1. J gave up 5 bases and V 2 bases, and 6 bases lay outside the gene matches. Germline lookup yields CDR1 MDHEN and CDR2 SYDVKM. This CDR3 has 14 amino acids. The CDR3 coding sequence is TGTGCCAGCAGTTTAATCCAGGGGGTGGACGAGCAGTACTTC. Its protein product is CASSLIQGVDEQYF.

This chain connects TRBV5-4 to TRBJ2-3; the match to TRBD2 covers 8 bases. CDR3 length: 16 amino acids. V shed 0 bases and J 6 bases; nucleotides not matched to a gene: 9. CDR1 and CDR2 from the germline V gene are SGHNT and YYREEE (reference sequence). CDR3 protein: CASSLVFAGGGDTQYF. The CDR3 DNA reads TGTGCCAGCAGCTTGGTGTTTGCGGGGGGAGGGGATACGCAGTATTTT. Full variable domain (outside the CDR3, taken from reference TRBV5-4 and TRBJ2-3): ETGVTQSPTHLIKTRGQQVTLRCSSQSGHNTVSWYQQALGQGPQFIFQYYREEENGRGNFPPRFSGLQFPNYSSELNVNALELDDSALYLCASSLVFAGGGDTQYFGPGTRLTVL.

The rearrangement links TRBV6-9 to TRBJ2-1; 9 nucleotides match TRBD2. The junction had 4 bases not matched to a gene; V was cut back by 4 bases and J by 6 bases. In germline, CDR1 is MNHGY, CDR2 SVAAGI. The CDR3 is 14 amino acids. The CDR3 DNA reads as TGTGCCAGCAGTTTTGGCGGGGGGGCCAATGAGCAGTTCTTC. It encodes CASSFGGGANEQFF.